Listed here are 29 T cell receptor beta chains from one sample, sequenced in a study of fetal regulatory T cell absence and autoimmunity. Repertoires were generated with immunoSEQ multiplex PCR, while TCRdb's copy carries only in-frame clones and drops some. The sample lists some 44,000 clones, just under 85% occurring once. The sequenced sample consisted of cord blood. The receptors were sampled from a newborn boy with IPEX syndrome.

The J gene is TRBJ1-2, the V gene TRBV10-1; unclear D gene. The CDR3 totals 10 residues. The ends were cut back, 3 bases at V and 8 bases at J, with 4 bases in the middle. CDR1 is WNHNN and CDR2 is SYGVQD in the germline V gene (reference sequence). The CDR3: CASSEEGYTF. The CDR3 DNA is TGCGCCAGCAGTGAAGAGGGCTACACCTTC.

The chain carries TRBV10-3 and TRBJ2-5; D remains ambiguous. The CDR3 runs to 11 residues. The ends were cut back, 6 bases at V and 5 bases at J, with 7 bases in the middle. Germline V gives CDR1 ENHRY, CDR2 SYGVKD. The CDR3 bases are TGTGCCATCAGGGATACGGAGACCCAGTACTTC. Protein sequence: CAIRDTETQYF.

This chain uses TRBV6-6 with TRBJ2-3; the match to TRBD1 covers 9 bases. CDR3 size: 14 residues. The trim removed 4 bases at V and 2 bases at J, leaving 1 base unmatched. Per the germline V gene, CDR1 is MNHNY and CDR2 is SVGAGI (reference sequence). CDR3 protein: CASSWDRATDTQYF. DNA of the CDR3: TGTGCCAGCAGTTGGGACAGGGCCACAGATACGCAGTATTTT.

V gene TRBV7-2 combines with J gene TRBJ2-7; 9 nucleotides match TRBD1. J lost 4 bases, V lost 0 bases, and 7 bases had no gene match. This CDR3 is built from 16 residues. The V gene's germline CDR1 is SGHTA and CDR2 FQGNSA. Here the CDR3 reads CASSLAGQGIRYEQYF. The CDR3 DNA sequence: TGTGCCAGCAGCTTAGCGGGACAGGGCATAAGGTACGAGCAGTACTTC. The whole variable domain, filled in from reference TRBV7-2 and TRBJ2-7, reads GAGVSQSPSNKVTEKGKDVELRCDPISGHTALYWYRQSLGQGLEFLIYFQGNSAPDKSGLPSDRFSAERTGGSVSTLTIQRTQQEDSAVYLCASSLAGQGIRYEQYFGPGTRLTVT.

The chain links TRBV19 to TRBJ2-2; D ambiguous. Between the trimmed V and J ends, which lost 2 bases and 0 bases, there was a span of 13 bases. The germline CDR1 and CDR2 sequences are LNHDA and SQIVND (reference sequence). The length of the CDR3 is 17 residues. CDR3 DNA: TGTGCCAGTAGTATACTCCAGCCATCAACGAACACCGGGGAGCTGTTTTTT. Amino acids: CASSILQPSTNTGELFF.

This sequence joins TRBV6-5 and TRBJ2-7; the D is unclear. Germline CDR1 MNHEY, CDR2 SVGAGI. The CDR3 is 14 residues long. V lost 4 bases, J lost 5 bases, and 15 bases lay in between. This CDR3 is CASSWLTLSHEQYF. The CDR3 DNA is TGTGCCAGCAGTTGGCTAACCCTTTCCCACGAGCAGTACTTC.

The rearrangement links TRBV4-3 to TRBJ2-1; D might be TRBD2 (6 bases). The ends were cut back, 4 bases at V and 4 bases at J, with 8 bases in the middle. This CDR3 region has 13 residues. The germline gives CDR1 LGHNA, CDR2 YSLEER. This CDR3 is CASSLAAYNEQFF. The CDR3 nucleotides are TGCGCCAGCAGCCTAGCGGCTTACAATGAGCAGTTCTTC.

The chain uses TRBV11-2 and TRBJ2-1; 9 bases are a match to TRBD2. The V gene end was trimmed by 1 base and the J gene end by 3 bases; junction bases not matched to a gene: 1. This CDR3 comprises 15 residues. Germline CDR1 and CDR2: SGHAT and FQNNGV. The CDR3 sequence is CASSLGGGGYNEQFF. The DNA for the CDR3 is TGTGCCAGCAGCTTAGGCGGGGGGGGCTACAATGAGCAGTTCTTC.

The chain combines TRBV15 with TRBJ1-2, with 7 positions matching TRBD1. CDR1 and CDR2 (germline): LNHNV, YYDKDF (reference sequence). Trimming took 0 bases from V and 1 from J; bases not matched to a gene: 2. This CDR3 spans 15 amino acids. The CDR3 sequence is CATSRETGSNYGYTF. CDR3 DNA: TGTGCCACCAGCAGAGAGACAGGGAGTAACTATGGCTACACCTTC.

The chain has TRBV2 and TRBJ2-7; TRBD1 or TRBD2 may be the D gene (5 bases each). Germline CDR1 reads SNHLY; CDR2 reads FYNNEI. V was cut by 7 bases and J by 2 bases, with 15 bases left in between. The CDR3 is 14 amino acids. In DNA form, the CDR3 reads TGTGCCAGCAATAGGGTGGGGGAACCCTACGAGCAGTACTTC. Translated, it gives CASNRVGEPYEQYF.

This clone was picked up a small number of times. The rearrangement links TRBV30 to TRBJ2-7, with D unresolved. Per the germline V gene, CDR1 is GTSNPN and CDR2 is SVGIG (reference sequence). Deletions cut 3 bases from V and 4 bases from J, with 7 bases between. The CDR3 is 11 residues long. In nucleotides, the CDR3 is TGTGCCTGGAGCCCTAAATACGAGCAGTACTTC. Translated: CAWSPKYEQYF.

In this sample, this clone turned up once. The V and J genes are TRBV30 and TRBJ2-2; weak D call: TRBD1 (5 bases). Trimming stripped 5 bases from V and 3 bases from J, with 19 bases between. Germline assignment: CDR1 GTSNPN and CDR2 SVGIG (reference sequence). There are 16 residues in the CDR3. The CDR3 region is CAWGPGSMVDTGELFF. As DNA, the CDR3 is TGTGCCTGGGGACCAGGGTCTATGGTTGACACCGGGGAGCTGTTTTTT.

The chain couples TRBV6-6 to TRBJ1-6; unclear D gene. The germline CDR1 and CDR2 sequences are MNHNY and SVGAGI (reference sequence). V was trimmed by 4 bases and J by 18 bases, leaving 7 bases between them. The CDR3 is made up of 9 amino acids. The chain's CDR3 is CASSCSPHF. CDR3 sequence (DNA): TGTGCCAGCAGTTGTAGCCCCCACTTT.

V usage is TRBV7-9 and J usage is TRBJ1-1; D remains ambiguous. The germline V gene encodes CDR1 SEHNR and CDR2 FQNEAQ (reference sequence). The CDR3 has 11 amino acids. V lost 6 bases, J lost 2 bases, and 4 bases lay in between. This chain's CDR3 is CASRINTEAFF. CDR3 nucleotide sequence: TGTGCCAGCAGGATTAACACTGAAGCTTTCTTT.

The gene calls are TRBV18 and TRBJ2-3; D unclear. This CDR3 is 12 amino acids long. Trimming took off 5 bases at V and 0 bases at J, with 3 bases between the two ends. CDR1 is KGHSH, CDR2 LQKENI, per germline. The DNA of the CDR3 is TGTGCCAGCTCAAGAAGCACAGATACGCAGTATTTT. As protein: CASSRSTDTQYF. Looking up the rest from reference TRBV18 and TRBJ2-3 gives the full variable domain: NAGVMQNPRHLVRRRGQEARLRCSPMKGHSHVYWYRQLPEEGLKFMVYLQKENIIDESGMPKERFSAEFPKEGPSILRIQQVVRGDSAAYFCASSRSTDTQYFGPGTRLTVL.

This sequence joins TRBV5-1 and TRBJ2-1, with 10 bases lining up with TRBD2. This CDR3 region has 16 residues. The germline V gene encodes CDR1 SGHRS and CDR2 YFSETQ. V gave up 5 bases and J gave up 3 bases; unmatched junction bases: 8. The CDR3 protein is CASRHLLAGSYNEQFF. Written as DNA, the CDR3 is TGCGCCAGCAGACACCTACTAGCGGGAAGCTACAATGAGCAGTTCTTC.

V gene TRBV6-5 combines with J gene TRBJ2-7; D is perhaps TRBD2 (6 bases). Trimming shortened V by 2 bases and J by 7 bases, and 12 bases separated the two germline ends. CDR1 and CDR2 (germline): MNHEY, SVGAGI. The CDR3 contains 13 residues. CDR3 region: CASSYPGTREQYF. CDR3 bases: TGTGCCAGCAGTTACCCAGGGACTCGGGAGCAGTACTTC.

The chain employs TRBV5-4 and TRBJ2-7; D unresolved. This CDR3 region has 12 residues. Trimming stripped 4 bases from V and 3 bases from J, with 8 bases between. Looked up from germline, CDR1 is SGHNT and CDR2 is YYREEE (reference sequence). The CDR3 here is CASSVDGYEQYF. Here the CDR3 DNA reads TGTGCCAGCAGCGTGGACGGCTACGAGCAGTACTTC.

Turning to this clone: The germline gene is not matched at one end of the junction; a read error may be the cause. The chain links TRBV7-9 to TRBJ2-3; perhaps TRBD1 as D (6 bases). Looked up from germline, CDR1 is SEHNR and CDR2 is FQNEAQ (reference sequence). CDR3 length: 15 residues. CDR3 bases: TGTGCCAGCAGCTTAGACTGGGGGCGCACGGATACGCAGTATTTT. This encodes CASSLDWGRTDTQYF.

The V gene is TRBV19, the J gene TRBJ1-2; 7 bases map to TRBD1. CDR3 length: 12 amino acids. V was pared by 10 bases and J by 6 bases, with 8 bases of the junction left unmatched. In germline, CDR1 is LNHDA, CDR2 SQIVND (reference sequence). As DNA, the CDR3 is TGTGCCACTATTACAGGGGAAGATGGCTACACCTTC. This sequence encodes CATITGEDGYTF.

The V gene is TRBV6-1, the J gene TRBJ2-7; the D gene is possibly TRBD2 (6 bases). The V and J ends lost 1 base and 2 bases respectively, with 18 bases between them. The CDR3 loop spans 17 amino acids. Germline V lookup: CDR1 MNHNS, CDR2 SASEGT. The CDR3 coding sequence is TGTGCCAGCAGTGAAGGCTTTGGGGGGTTTAGGGCCTACGAGCAGTACTTC. It translates to CASSEGFGGFRAYEQYF.

The chain couples TRBV5-1 to TRBJ2-3; no clear D gene. The ends were cut back, 0 bases at V and 3 bases at J, with 5 bases in the middle. Germline V gene sequence: CDR1 SGHRS, CDR2 YFSETQ. The CDR3 is 13 amino acids. The CDR3 reads CASSLVETDTQYF. DNA for the CDR3: TGCGCCAGCAGCTTGGTCGAGACAGATACGCAGTATTTT.

The V gene is TRBV11-1, the J gene TRBJ2-5; 10 bases align to TRBD1. The CDR3 runs 14 residues. V shed 3 bases, J shed 4 bases, and the junction held 2 bases outside the gene matches. The V gene's germline CDR1 is SGHAT and CDR2 FQDESV (reference sequence). The CDR3 loop reads CASSFWDRGETQYF. CDR3 nucleotide sequence: TGTGCCAGCAGCTTCTGGGACAGGGGAGAGACCCAGTACTTC.

This chain links TRBV4-2 with TRBJ2-7; tentative D call: TRBD2 (5 bases). Germline V gene lookup returns CDR1 LGHNA and CDR2 YNFKEQ. There are 14 residues in the CDR3. Trimming took off 4 bases at V and 0 bases at J, with 10 bases between the two ends. The CDR3 nucleotides are TGTGCCAGCAGCCTAGGACTGTACTCCTACGAGCAGTACTTC. It encodes CASSLGLYSYEQYF.

The chain links TRBV13 to TRBJ2-5, with 11 bases aligning to TRBD2. V lost 5 bases and J lost 4; bases outside the gene matches: 6. The CDR3 extends over 15 amino acids. Germline V lookup: CDR1 PRHDT, CDR2 FYEKMQ (reference sequence). The CDR3 protein is CASSISGGAGETQYF. The CDR3 nucleotides are TGTGCCAGCAGCATTAGCGGGGGGGCTGGAGAGACCCAGTACTTC.

The V call is TRBV2, the J call TRBJ1-1; D remains ambiguous. Germline lookup yields CDR1 SNHLY and CDR2 FYNNEI. Trimming stripped 1 base from V and 1 base from J, with 7 bases between. The CDR3 length is 14 residues. The CDR3 nucleotides are TGTGCCAGCAGTGAAGGACAAACGAACACTGAAGCTTTCTTT. Its protein product is CASSEGQTNTEAFF. The full variable domain, completed using reference TRBV2 and TRBJ1-1, is EPEVTQTPSHQVTQMGQEVILRCVPISNHLYFYWYRQILGQKVEFLVSFYNNEISEKSEIFDDQFSVERPDGSNFTLKIRSTKLEDSAMYFCASSEGQTNTEAFFGQGTRLTVV.

V gene TRBV25-1 combines with J gene TRBJ1-3; D is undetermined. Trimming left V 5 bases short and J 4 bases short, with 18 bases between. The CDR3 extends over 16 amino acids. The germline CDR1 and CDR2 sequences are MGHDK and SYGVNS. As DNA, the CDR3 is TGTGCCAGCAGTACTCACTCAGGTCCGACGGGAAACACCATATATTTT. It codes for CASSTHSGPTGNTIYF.

The CDR3 sequence is CASSLEGQEVETQYF. The DNA for the CDR3 is TGTGCCAGCAGCTTAGAGGGCCAAGAGGTAGAGACCCAGTACTTC. The chain couples TRBV11-2 to TRBJ2-5, with D unresolved. CDR1 SGHAT and CDR2 FQNNGV come from the germline V gene. The length of the CDR3 is 15 residues. V shed 0 bases and J shed 4 bases, with 12 bases lying between them.

The gene calls are TRBV6-1 and TRBJ2-7; 12 bases fit TRBD1. Losses at the gene ends were 2 bases for V and 5 bases for J; bases not matched to a gene: 7. Germline V gene sequence: CDR1 MNHNS, CDR2 SASEGT. The CDR3 has 16 amino acids. The CDR3 nucleotides read TGTGCCAGCAGTGAACCCCGGGACAGGGGGCGGGACGAGCAGTACTTC. Translated: CASSEPRDRGRDEQYF.